These 15 T cell receptor beta chains originate from one sample sequenced in a study of T cell repertoires in cytomegalovirus infection. These TCRs' antigens remain unknown. TCRdb recomputed calls from the reads with MiXCR, one row per CDR3 protein. The table has about 830,000 distinct CDR3 sequences, over 25% seen once; the top ten hold around 12%. The sequences come from cultured CD8+ T cells from PBMCs, collected from culture after CMV antigen stimulation. The source is a human donor in good health (CMV status not recorded). Some clones in this sample may be carry-over from other donors' samples.

The J gene is TRBJ2-7, the V gene TRBV6-1; TRBD1 agrees at 9 bases. Gene TRBJ2-1 matches the end of the DNA better, so the J call may be wrong. This CDR3 has 15 residues. The germline V gene encodes CDR1 MNHNS and CDR2 SASEGT. CDR3 sequence: CASSYTTTGGDEQFF. The CDR3 nucleotides read TGTGCCAGCAGTTACACTACGACAGGGGGGGACGAGCAGTTCTTC.

About this clonotype: This sequence may be a read error, since a much larger clone differs from it by one base. The chain couples TRBV7-4 to TRBJ1-1, with 10 bases lining up with TRBD1. Germline-derived CDR1 and CDR2 are SGHVT and SQSDAQ. The CDR3 contains 15 residues. This chain's CDR3 is CVSSLKTDRGVEAFF. The CDR3 nucleotides are TGTGTCAGCAGCTTAAAGACGGACAGGGGGGTTGAAGCTTTCTTT.

The genes are TRBV4-1 and TRBJ2-1; D may be TRBD2 (6 bases). V was trimmed by 4 bases and J by 2 bases, leaving 18 bases between them. The germline gives CDR1 MGHRA, CDR2 YSYEKL. The CDR3 is made up of 17 amino acids. The CDR3 sequence is CASSPSGLSKPYNEQFF. The DNA of the CDR3 is TGCGCCAGCAGCCCTTCGGGACTTTCGAAGCCCTACAATGAGCAGTTCTTC.

The V gene is TRBV4-3, the J gene TRBJ1-2; tentatively, D is TRBD1 (5 bases). The germline V gene has CDR1 LGHNA and CDR2 YSLEER. Trimming left V 3 bases short and J 4 bases short, with 12 bases between. CDR3 length: 14 amino acids. The CDR3 sequence: CASSHDGTAYGYTF. The CDR3 DNA reads TGCGCCAGCAGCCACGACGGGACGGCCTATGGCTACACCTTC.

This clonotype was seen a few times. The rearrangement joins TRBV12-3 or TRBV12-4 to TRBJ1-6; 7 nucleotides align to TRBD1. CDR3 length equals 15 residues. Trimming removed 5 bases from V and 7 bases from J; junction bases left unmatched: 8. CDR3 sequence (DNA): TGTGCCAGCAGTCCTCGGACAGGTTGGAATTCACCCCTCCACTTT. Its protein product is CASSPRTGWNSPLHF.

V and J are TRBV5-6 and TRBJ2-1; possible D gene TRBD1, 5 bases. Trimming removed 1 base at V and 2 bases at J, with 19 bases between. This CDR3 contains 18 residues. The germline gives CDR1 SGHDT, CDR2 YYEEEE. The CDR3, as DNA: TGTGCCAGCAGCTTGTATGGAACTGGGGCGGACCCCTACAATGAGCAGTTCTTC. Translating gives CASSLYGTGADPYNEQFF.

The sample holds many counts of this clonotype. V is TRBV7-3 and J is TRBJ2-7; 9 nucleotides agree with TRBD2. CDR1 and CDR2 from the germline V gene are SGHTA and FQGTGA. The CDR3 has 18 amino acids. Trimming cost V 1 base and J 1 base; bases outside gene matches: 11. The CDR3 protein is CASSLMTSGEGRSYEQYV. The CDR3 coding sequence is TGTGCCAGCAGCTTAATGACTAGCGGAGAGGGCAGATCCTACGAGCAGTACGTC.

The chain couples TRBV15 to TRBJ1-1; D unclear. Trimming cost V 3 bases and J 4 bases, with 15 bases left between them. In germline, CDR1 is LNHNV, CDR2 YYDKDF (reference sequence). The CDR3 loop spans 15 amino acids. CDR3 region: CATSRYGLGGTEAFF. CDR3 nucleotides: TGTGCCACCAGCAGGTACGGTCTTGGAGGCACTGAAGCTTTCTTT.

On this clonotype: A much bigger clone sits one base away, suggesting this may be a read error. This chain connects TRBV7-6 to TRBJ1-5; D gene uncertain. The V end lost 1 base, the J end lost 9 bases, and 10 bases lay between the germline ends. The CDR3 has 13 amino acids. Germline V lookup: CDR1 SGHVS, CDR2 FNYEAQ. The CDR3 region has the DNA TGTGCCAGCAGCTTAGACGTTCCAGGGCCCCAGCATTTT. It yields the protein CASSLDVPGPQHF.

The chain joins TRBV4-3 to TRBJ1-3; no definite D call. CDR3 length: 17 residues. Germline loops: CDR1 LGHNA, CDR2 YSLEER. V was clipped by 0 bases and J by 0 bases, with 12 bases between them. CDR3 amino acids: CASSQDGSPFSGNTIYF. CDR3 bases: TGCGCCAGCAGCCAAGATGGATCACCTTTCTCTGGAAACACCATATATTTT.

In this sample, this clonotype turned up many times. This chain's CDR3 is CASSLVREGIRGELFF. The CDR3 DNA reads TGTGCCAGCAGCTTAGTGCGGGAAGGGATCCGCGGGGAGCTGTTTTTT. The chain employs TRBV7-2 and TRBJ2-2, with D possibly being TRBD2 (6 bases). The CDR3 extends over 16 amino acids. Germline values: CDR1 SGHTA, CDR2 FQGNSA. With 1 base removed from V and 7 bases from J, the gap between germline ends came to 16 bases. Looking up the rest from reference TRBV7-2 and TRBJ2-2 gives the full variable domain: GAGVSQSPSNKVTEKGKDVELRCDPISGHTALYWYRQSLGQGLEFLIYFQGNSAPDKSGLPSDRFSAERTGGSVSTLTIQRTQQEDSAVYLCASSLVREGIRGELFFGEGSRLTVL.

The chain recombines TRBV2 with TRBJ2-3; 8 positions agree with TRBD2. J gave up 4 bases and V 1 base, and 7 bases lay outside the gene matches. This CDR3 has 16 residues. CDR1 and CDR2 from the germline V gene are SNHLY and FYNNEI. The CDR3 DNA reads TGTGCCAGCAGTGAAGTTAGCGGGGTAGGTGCAGATACGCAGTATTTT. Amino acids: CASSEVSGVGADTQYF.

The rearrangement joins TRBV6-6 to TRBJ1-1; D ambiguous. Germline V gene data show CDR1 as MNHNY and CDR2 as SVGAGI (reference sequence). V lost 7 bases and J 4 bases, leaving 7 bases between the germline ends. This CDR3 has 11 amino acids. DNA of the CDR3: TGTGCCAGCAATTATGTCACTGAAGCTTTCTTT. This sequence encodes CASNYVTEAFF.

This clonotype was picked up many times. The chain recombines TRBV20-1 with TRBJ1-3; 9 bases match TRBD1. J was trimmed by 3 bases and V by 6 bases; bases with no gene match: 6. Germline V CDR1 and CDR2: DFQATT, SNEGSKA (reference sequence). This CDR3 is 14 amino acids long. The CDR3 region is CSAPGQGGGNTIYF. DNA for the CDR3: TGCAGTGCCCCGGGACAGGGAGGTGGAAACACCATATATTTT.

The chain carries TRBV4-1 and TRBJ2-3; tentative D call: TRBD2 (7 bases). This CDR3 region has 17 residues. Germline-derived CDR1 and CDR2 are MGHRA and YSYEKL. The V end was cut by 1 base, the J end by 4 bases, with 18 bases between. CDR3 nucleotides: TGCGCCAGCAGCCAAGTAATTTGGGGGGGCAGGGCAGATACGCAGTATTTT. It is translated as CASSQVIWGGRADTQYF.